The 27 T cell receptor beta chains in this list originate from one sample, sequenced in a study of graft-versus-host responses after intestinal transplantation. Assay: immunoSEQ multiplex PCR; the TCRdb copy retains only in-frame clones and omits some. The repertoire includes about 120,000 clones, roughly 91% of them detected once, and around 0.12% sits in the top ten. No cognate antigen is known for these TCRs. The source material was unstimulated CD4+ T cells sorted from spleen or lymph node cells, sampled before intestinal transplant. These receptor sequences come from a human donor who received an intestinal transplant.

The chain carries TRBV7-9 and TRBJ2-7; 8 positions match TRBD2. The CDR3 is 16 residues long. Germline-derived CDR1 and CDR2 are SEHNR and FQNEAQ (reference sequence). V was pared by 1 base and J by 5 bases, with 10 bases of the junction left unmatched. For the CDR3, the DNA is TGTGCCAGCAGCTTAGTTTTCGGCGGGAGGTCCCACGAGCAGTACTTC. Residues: CASSLVFGGRSHEQYF.

In its sample, this clone was seen a few times. The chain is built from TRBV6-4 and TRBJ2-7, with D possibly matching TRBD2 (6 bases). Germline CDR1 and CDR2: MRHNA and SNTAGT. The CDR3 spans 15 residues. Between the trimmed V and J ends, which lost 2 bases and 5 bases, there was a span of 16 bases. The CDR3 sequence: CASSDLEGACDEQYF. As DNA, the CDR3 is TGTGCCAGCAGTGACCTGGAGGGAGCGTGCGACGAGCAGTACTTC.

The sample holds one count of this clone. The gene calls are TRBV7-9 and TRBJ1-1, with 7 bases that match TRBD1. Germline loops: CDR1 SEHNR, CDR2 FQNEAQ (reference sequence). The V gene end was trimmed by 4 bases and the J gene end by 3 bases; junction bases not matched to a gene: 8. The CDR3 consists of 15 residues. The CDR3 DNA reads as TGTGCCAGCAGCTCACTACAGGGGCGGGACACTGAAGCTTTCTTT. This encodes CASSSLQGRDTEAFF.

This chain links TRBV6-5 with TRBJ2-7; possibly TRBD1 or TRBD2 for D (5 bases each). This CDR3 comprises 13 residues. Deletions cut 4 bases from V and 6 bases from J, with 13 bases between. Germline CDR1 MNHEY, CDR2 SVGAGI. In nucleotides, the CDR3 is TGTGCCAGCAGTTCCCGGGACGTTGGCGAGCAGTACTTC. It codes for CASSSRDVGEQYF.

CDR3 amino acids: CASSLGLAGVNEQFF. The CDR3 nucleotides are TGCGCCAGCAGCCTGGGACTAGCGGGAGTCAATGAGCAGTTCTTC. The V call is TRBV5-1, the J call TRBJ2-1; 14 bases match TRBD2. Germline loops: CDR1 SGHRS, CDR2 YFSETQ. V was pared by 4 bases and J by 6 bases, with 3 bases of the junction left unmatched. The length of the CDR3 is 15 residues.

The genes are TRBV2 and TRBJ2-7; 12 bases are a match to TRBD2. The CDR3 runs 14 residues. V lost 4 bases and J lost 3; bases outside the gene matches: 1. Germline V gives CDR1 SNHLY, CDR2 FYNNEI. The CDR3 here is CASSGLAGDYEQYF. In nucleotides, the CDR3 is TGTGCCAGCAGTGGACTAGCGGGAGACTACGAGCAGTACTTC.

The V gene is TRBV11-2, the J gene TRBJ2-5; tentatively, D is TRBD1 (6 bases). The CDR3 is made up of 13 amino acids. Germline CDR1 is SGHAT and CDR2 is FQNNGV. V lost 5 bases and J 5 bases, leaving 12 bases between the germline ends. The DNA for the CDR3 is TGTGCCAGCAGCCCAGGGGTCGAGGAGACCCAGTACTTC. It encodes CASSPGVEETQYF.

The chain joins TRBV9 to TRBJ2-1; maybe TRBD2 (7 bases). The CDR3 is 14 residues long. Trimming left V 1 base short and J 7 bases short, with 12 bases between. Per germline, CDR1 SGDLS and CDR2 YYNGEE. The CDR3 region has the DNA TGTGCCAGCAGCGTATGGGGGAGGGGGAATGAGCAGTTCTTC. Translated, it gives CASSVWGRGNEQFF.

This clone was observed a single time. V and J are TRBV7-9 and TRBJ1-3; D unresolved. The CDR3 sequence is 17 residues long. Trimming removed 4 bases from V and 3 bases from J, with 19 bases in between. Germline V gene lookup returns CDR1 SEHNR and CDR2 FQNEAQ (reference sequence). In DNA, the CDR3 is TGTGCCAGCAGCTCGGGAATATCGGGTACGGTTGGAAACACCATATATTTT. This translates into CASSSGISGTVGNTIYF.

This clone was seen just once. The chain has TRBV5-1 and TRBJ1-3; perhaps TRBD1 as D (5 bases). The CDR3 extends over 14 amino acids. Germline values: CDR1 SGHRS, CDR2 YFSETQ. Between the trimmed V and J ends, which lost 5 bases and 4 bases, there was a span of 13 bases. The CDR3 DNA reads as TGCGCCAGCAGTTTAGCGGGGACGGGAAACACCATATATTTT. This sequence encodes CASSLAGTGNTIYF.

This sequence joins TRBV30 and TRBJ1-1, with D perhaps matching TRBD1 (6 bases). The CDR3 runs to 13 residues. Germline lookup yields CDR1 GTSNPN and CDR2 SVGIG (reference sequence). The V end lost 0 bases, the J end lost 3 bases, and 8 bases lay between the germline ends. In nucleotides, the CDR3 is TGTGCCTGGAGTGTATACAGGGACACTGAAGCTTTCTTT. Its translation is CAWSVYRDTEAFF. Variable domain in full (rest from reference TRBV30 and TRBJ1-1): SQTIHQWPATLVQPVGSPLSLECTVEGTSNPNLYWYRQAAGRGLQLLFYSVGIGQISSEVPQNLSASRPQDRQFILSSKKLLLSDSGFYLCAWSVYRDTEAFFGQGTRLTVV.

This clone was seen a single time. CDR3 sequence reads: CASSYPTGRETQYF. The CDR3 DNA reads TGTGCCAGCAGTTACCCGACAGGGCGGGAGACCCAGTACTTC. The chain combines TRBV6-6 with TRBJ2-5; 7 bases are shared with TRBD1. V trimming: 2 bases; J trimming: 5 bases; junction bases outside the gene matches: 5. This CDR3 region has 14 residues. Germline V gene data show CDR1 as MNHNY and CDR2 as SVGAGI (reference sequence).

This chain joins TRBV14 and TRBJ2-7; no clear D gene. Germline V gene sequence: CDR1 SGHDN, CDR2 FVKESK. This CDR3 spans 14 amino acids. V was trimmed by 1 base and J by 6 bases, leaving 13 bases between them. CDR3 sequence reads: CASSQGTDWGEQYF. The CDR3, as DNA: TGTGCCAGCAGCCAAGGGACCGACTGGGGCGAGCAGTACTTC. Combining the CDR3 with reference TRBV14 and TRBJ2-7 gives the whole variable domain EAGVTQFPSHSVIEKGQTVTLRCDPISGHDNLYWYRRVMGKEIKFLLHFVKESKQDESGMPNNRFLAERTGGTYSTLKVQPAELEDSGVYFCASSQGTDWGEQYFGPGTRLTVT.

The chain joins TRBV27 to TRBJ2-3, with D maybe TRBD2 (6 bases). V lost 9 bases and J 3 bases, leaving 16 bases between the germline ends. This CDR3 region has 14 residues. CDR1 is MNHEY and CDR2 is SMNVEV in the germline V gene (reference sequence). The CDR3 DNA sequence: TGTGCCAGTAGTCTAGCGAGCCCAACAGATACGCAGTATTTT. It yields the protein CASSLASPTDTQYF.

DNA of the CDR3: TGTGCCAGCAGTTACCCGCCTCCAGGGTCCAACTACGAGCAGTACTTC. Encoded protein: CASSYPPPGSNYEQYF. The chain employs TRBV6-7 and TRBJ2-7, with D maybe TRBD1 (5 bases). TRBV6-7 is an ORF; its function is uncertain. CDR3 length: 16 amino acids. The ends were cut back, 2 bases at V and 3 bases at J, with 17 bases in the middle.

V gene TRBV18 combines with J gene TRBJ1-4; 7 bases match TRBD1. The V and J ends lost 9 bases and 6 bases, in that order; junction bases with no gene match: 7. The CDR3 spans 13 residues. Germline V lookup: CDR1 KGHSH, CDR2 LQKENI. The CDR3 loop is CASSGTVDEKLFF. The CDR3 DNA sequence: TGTGCCAGTTCCGGGACAGTGGATGAAAAACTGTTTTTT.

This sequence joins TRBV27 and TRBJ1-1, with 7 bases lining up with TRBD1. Trimming removed 5 bases from V and 4 bases from J; junction bases left unmatched: 4. Germline loops: CDR1 MNHEY, CDR2 SMNVEV (reference sequence). The CDR3 has 13 amino acids. The CDR3 nucleotides are TGTGCCAGCAGTGCACAGGGGTCCACTGAAGCTTTCTTT. This encodes CASSAQGSTEAFF.

J is TRBJ2-2 and V is TRBV11-3; D might be TRBD1 (6 bases). The V and J ends lost 1 base and 6 bases respectively, with 15 bases between them. The CDR3 runs 16 residues. CDR1 SGHNT and CDR2 YENEEA come from the germline V gene. The CDR3 DNA reads as TGTGCCAGCAGCTTAGCAGGGGATGGTTGGGCCGGGGAGCTGTTTTTT. Protein product: CASSLAGDGWAGELFF.

The V and J genes are TRBV7-9 and TRBJ2-7, with D maybe TRBD2 (6 bases). In germline, CDR1 is SEHNR, CDR2 FQNEAQ (reference sequence). The CDR3 contains 13 residues. Trimming took 3 bases from V and 0 from J, leaving 6 bases between them. In DNA form, the CDR3 reads TGTGCCAGCAGCTTCGGGGGCTCCTACGAGCAGTACTTC. Its translation: CASSFGGSYEQYF.

The V call is TRBV5-1, the J call TRBJ2-2; no reliable D call. The V gene's germline CDR1 is SGHRS and CDR2 YFSETQ. V lost 0 bases and J lost 7, with 10 bases in between. This CDR3 has 14 residues. The chain's CDR3 is CASSLGFGFGELFF. The CDR3 coding sequence is TGCGCCAGCAGCTTGGGGTTCGGGTTCGGGGAGCTGTTTTTT.

This rearrangement joins TRBV7-6 to TRBJ2-7; no clear D gene. Germline V gene sequence: CDR1 SGHVS, CDR2 FNYEAQ. This CDR3 spans 14 amino acids. V lost 5 bases to trimming and J lost 1 base, with 12 bases between them. CDR3 region: CASSPRTASYEQYF. CDR3 sequence (DNA): TGTGCCAGCAGCCCGCGTACGGCTTCCTACGAGCAGTACTTC.

V usage is TRBV18 and J usage is TRBJ1-2; 7 bases are shared with TRBD1. The CDR3 covers 14 residues. Germline CDR1 KGHSH, CDR2 LQKENI. The J segment lost 7 bases and the V segment lost 1 base, leaving 6 bases of the junction unmatched. The CDR3 reads CASSPLTGRGGYTF. CDR3 in DNA: TGTGCCAGCTCACCACTGACAGGGAGGGGTGGCTACACCTTC.

The chain couples TRBV21-1 to TRBJ2-7. TRBV21-1 is shown as a pseudogene. This CDR3 is 12 amino acids long. The CDR3 sequence is CASSKDSYEQYF. CDR3 nucleotide sequence: TGTGCCAGCAGCAAGGACTCCTACGAGCAGTACTTC.

The gene calls are TRBV5-1 and TRBJ1-5; D not certain. Germline CDR1 and CDR2: SGHRS and YFSETQ. The germline V and J ends were trimmed by 1 base and 4 bases, with 9 bases remaining between them. This CDR3 is built from 14 residues. The CDR3 sequence: CASSLRPGNQPQHF. The CDR3 DNA is TGCGCCAGCAGCTTGAGGCCTGGAAATCAGCCCCAGCATTTT. Drawing the rest from reference TRBV5-1 and TRBJ1-5, the complete variable domain is KAGVTQTPRYLIKTRGQQVTLSCSPISGHRSVSWYQQTPGQGLQFLFEYFSETQRNKGNFPGRFSGRQFSNSRSEMNVSTLELGDSALYLCASSLRPGNQPQHFGDGTRLSIL.

The chain couples TRBV30 to TRBJ1-5; 8 bases fit TRBD1. The CDR3 extends over 12 amino acids. Germline assignment: CDR1 GTSNPN and CDR2 SVGIG (reference sequence). Trimming cost V 4 bases and J 5 bases; bases outside gene matches: 1. CDR3 nucleotide sequence: TGTGCCTGGAAGGACAGGGATCAGCCCCAGCATTTT. This gives the protein CAWKDRDQPQHF.

The CDR3 DNA is TGTGCCAGCAGTTCCCCCGGGCTGAATTGGTACTTC. Translation gives CASSSPGLNWYF. The chain joins TRBV27 to TRBJ2-4; D uncertain. The CDR3 spans 12 residues. The V end lost 4 bases, the J end lost 15 bases, and 16 bases lay between the germline ends. The V gene's germline CDR1 is MNHEY and CDR2 SMNVEV (reference sequence).

The chain recombines TRBV29-1 with TRBJ2-1, with D possibly TRBD2 on 6 matching bases. The germline V gene has CDR1 SQVTM and CDR2 ANQGSEA. The V end was cut by 1 base, the J end by 10 bases, with 14 bases between. CDR3 length: 13 amino acids. The CDR3 sequence: CSVEGAGRAEQFF. The DNA of the CDR3 is TGCAGCGTTGAAGGGGCGGGAAGGGCGGAGCAGTTCTTC.